These T cell receptor beta chains were read from a single sample in a study of lymphopenia after photon versus proton radiotherapy. Only in-frame clones appear in the TCRdb table, and some are missing; sequencing was by immunoSEQ multiplex PCR. Of roughly 38,000 clones in the sample, more than 85% are singletons; the top ten hold roughly 15%. The material sequenced was peripheral blood, taken from a patient treated with photon-based radiotherapy. Every receptor here comes from a man aged 60 to 69 with cholangiocarcinoma. CDR3s include the opening cysteine and the closing phenylalanine or tryptophan. A D gene is named only where the DNA matches it firmly.

j_gene: TRBJ1-4
v_gene: TRBV6-5
d_gene: -
CDR3nt: TGTGCCAGCAGTTACTCGACACAGGGCGGTGAAAAACTGTTTTTT
CDR3aa: CASSYSTQGGEKLFF

j_gene: TRBJ1-1
v_gene: TRBV5-8
d_gene: TRBD1
CDR3nt: TGTGCCAGCAGCCTGGGACAGTGGGGCACTGAAGCTTTCTTT
CDR3aa: CASSLGQWGTEAFF

j_gene: TRBJ2-6
v_gene: TRBV7-9
d_gene: -
CDR3nt: TGTGCCAGCAGCTTCACAGGGACGCCCGGGGCCAACGTCCTGACTTTC
CDR3aa: CASSFTGTPGANVLTF

j_gene: TRBJ2-2
v_gene: TRBV12-5
d_gene: TRBD2
CDR3nt: TGTGCTCGTGGTTCTGATAGCGGGGGGGCCTTCGGGGAGCTGTTTTTT
CDR3aa: CARGSDSGGAFGELFF

j_gene: TRBJ1-2
v_gene: TRBV5-4
d_gene: -
CDR3nt: TGTGCCAGCAGCTTTGCAGGGATCTATGGCTACACCTTC
CDR3aa: CASSFAGIYGYTF

j_gene: TRBJ2-7
v_gene: TRBV28
d_gene: -
CDR3nt: TGTGCCAGCAGGGAAAATCGGGGTCCAAACGAGCAGTACTTC
CDR3aa: CASRENRGPNEQYF

j_gene: TRBJ2-7
v_gene: TRBV10-3
d_gene: TRBD2
CDR3nt: TGTGCCATCAGTGGCCTGGGGGGGGTAGGGGAGCAGTACTTC
CDR3aa: CAISGLGGVGEQYF

j_gene: TRBJ2-1
v_gene: TRBV19
d_gene: -
CDR3nt: TGTGCCAGTAGTTCTCTAGAACGAGCAGGCCTCAATGAGCAGTTCTTC
CDR3aa: CASSSLERAGLNEQFF

j_gene: TRBJ1-2
v_gene: TRBV5-1
d_gene: -
CDR3nt: TGCGCCAGCTCACAGGATCAAAGGGGCTATGGCTACACCTTC
CDR3aa: CASSQDQRGYGYTF

j_gene: TRBJ2-1
v_gene: TRBV19
d_gene: -
CDR3nt: TGTGCCAGTAGTGGGGGGACAAACTACAATGAGCAGTTCTTC
CDR3aa: CASSGGTNYNEQFF

j_gene: TRBJ1-6
v_gene: TRBV6-5
d_gene: -
CDR3nt: TGTGCCAGCAGTTACAGGGGGGGAGGATCACCCCTCCACTTT
CDR3aa: CASSYRGGGSPLHF

j_gene: TRBJ2-1
v_gene: TRBV2
d_gene: -
CDR3nt: TGTGCCAGCAGCCGCCGGGACCGCGGGGATGAGCAGTTCTTC
CDR3aa: CASSRRDRGDEQFF